This T cell receptor (beta chain) was documented in a study of tumor-infiltrating lymphocytes in primary liver carcinoma. This CDR3 has 13 residues. The V and J ends lost 6 bases and 3 bases respectively, with 9 bases between them. Study-level findings and limits: Blood fell significantly below tumors in its top-250-clone fraction (p = 0.039).

Remarks on this clonotype: Its antigen is undetermined. This may arise from a read error, as a much more abundant clone is one base away.

TCR beta cDNA was reverse-transcribed from around 0.55 ug of total RNA. The reaction used a constant-region primer and ProtoScript II reverse transcriptase. Libraries covering TCR beta were generated through three nested multiplex PCR rounds (using a slightly modified ARM-PCR). Use of TRBV1-TRBV30 forward primers with a C-beta reverse primer characterized the first two PCR rounds, which lasted about 9 cycles each. Using its own MiXCR run on the multiplex PCR reads, TCRdb lists one record per CDR3 protein. The table has 300,000 to 400,000 distinct CDR3 sequences, almost 65% seen once. Germline DNA was extracted alongside blood RNA, which was obtained from unsorted whole blood.

Sequences were obtained from peripheral blood. This TCR came from a man in his forties with primary liver carcinoma and hepatitis B virus infection. V and J are TRBV12-3 or TRBV12-4 and TRBJ2-1; D remains ambiguous. The CDR3 region has the DNA TGTGCCAGCAGAGGTGCAGGCTACAATGAGCAGTTCTTC. It encodes CASRGAGYNEQFF.